This T cell receptor (beta chain) came from a study of early T cells in non-severe SARS-CoV-2 infection. Study as a whole: Chains were unpaired, as sequencing was done on bulk RNA from unsorted whole blood.

This clonotype was observed at least ten times. What it binds is unknown. Study findings and constraints: Using VDJdb, the matching emphasized anti-spike CD8 responses while missing private and CD4 specificities.

As part of library construction, unique molecular identifiers were attached to individual cDNA molecules. TCRdb reprocessed the 5' RACE reads with MiXCR, giving one entry per CDR3 protein. This table has 40,000 to 50,000 distinct CDR3 sequences, about 13% appearing once. Trimming cost V 6 bases and J 0 bases, with 17 bases left between them. Germline CDR1 KGHSH, CDR2 LQKENI. The CDR3 is made up of 16 amino acids. Sequencing input: whole blood. This receptor was taken from an adult who was a healthcare worker with PCR-confirmed SARS-CoV-2 infection or an uninfected control (not recorded which). This chain connects TRBV18 to TRBJ1-1, with a possible D match to TRBD1 (5 bases). The CDR3 spells CASSRDRPPMNTEAFF. In DNA form, the CDR3 reads TGTGCCAGCTCGCGGGACCGCCCGCCCATGAACACTGAAGCTTTCTTT.